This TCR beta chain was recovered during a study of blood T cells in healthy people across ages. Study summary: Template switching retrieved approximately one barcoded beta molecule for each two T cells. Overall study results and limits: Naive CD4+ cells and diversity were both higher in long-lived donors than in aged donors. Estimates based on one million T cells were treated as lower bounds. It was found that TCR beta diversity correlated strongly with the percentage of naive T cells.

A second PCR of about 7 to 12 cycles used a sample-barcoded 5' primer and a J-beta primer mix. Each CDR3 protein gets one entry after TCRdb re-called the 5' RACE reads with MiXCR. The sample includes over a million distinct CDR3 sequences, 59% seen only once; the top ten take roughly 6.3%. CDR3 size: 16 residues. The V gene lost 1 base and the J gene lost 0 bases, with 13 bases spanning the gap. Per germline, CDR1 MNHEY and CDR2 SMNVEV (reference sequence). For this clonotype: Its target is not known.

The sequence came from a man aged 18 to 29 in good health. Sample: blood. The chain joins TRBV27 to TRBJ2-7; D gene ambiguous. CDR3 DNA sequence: TGTGCCAGCAGTTTATTTGCCAGCTTAGTCTCCTACGAGCAGTACTTC. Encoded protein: CASSLFASLVSYEQYF.